A single sample gave rise to the 5 T cell receptor beta chains below, sequenced in a study of T cell responses to AZD1222 COVID-19 vaccine. Clones were read by immunoSEQ multiplex PCR, and TCRdb kept only the in-frame ones, dropping some. The table records roughly 110,000 clones, around 90% of them present only once. This specimen consisted of peripheral blood, obtained on day 0 of AZD1222 vaccination. These TCRs come from an adult in good health.

The genes are TRBV5-1 and TRBJ1-2; TRBD1 might be the D (5 bases). Germline-derived CDR1 and CDR2 are SGHRS and YFSETQ. V lost 6 bases and J lost 4, with 22 bases in between. This CDR3 is 16 amino acids long. For the CDR3, the DNA is TGCGCCAGCACCCCTAATATACAGTCGGGGGGCTATGGCTACACCTTC. Its protein product is CASTPNIQSGGYGYTF.

This chain connects TRBV9 to TRBJ2-1, with 7 nucleotides matching TRBD1. This CDR3 contains 12 residues. V lost 3 bases, J lost 8 bases, and 2 bases stayed unmatched. Germline-derived CDR1 and CDR2 are SGDLS and YYNGEE. CDR3 nucleotide sequence: TGTGCCAGCAGCGGACAGGGAGATGAGCAGTTCTTC. Translated, it gives CASSGQGDEQFF.

The chain recombines TRBV5-4 with TRBJ2-7; D not certain. The germline V and J ends were trimmed by 1 base and 5 bases, with 4 bases remaining between them. The germline V gene has CDR1 SGHNT and CDR2 YYREEE (reference sequence). The CDR3 is 11 amino acids. This chain's CDR3 is CASSLFHEQYF. In DNA, the CDR3 is TGTGCCAGCAGCTTGTTTCACGAGCAGTACTTC. Looking up the rest from reference TRBV5-4 and TRBJ2-7 gives the full variable domain: ETGVTQSPTHLIKTRGQQVTLRCSSQSGHNTVSWYQQALGQGPQFIFQYYREEENGRGNFPPRFSGLQFPNYSSELNVNALELDDSALYLCASSLFHEQYFGPGTRLTVT.

J is TRBJ2-3 and V is TRBV7-3; D uncertain. The ends were cut back, 3 bases at V and 4 bases at J, with 8 bases in the middle. This CDR3 contains 13 residues. Germline V CDR1 and CDR2: SGHTA, FQGTGA. The DNA for the CDR3 is TGTGCCAGCAGCTTGTTCGGGCCAGATACGCAGTATTTT. Protein sequence: CASSLFGPDTQYF.

This chain joins TRBV14 and TRBJ1-4; tentative D call: TRBD1 (6 bases). CDR1 is SGHDN and CDR2 is FVKESK in the germline V gene. V lost 1 base, J lost 0 bases, and 9 bases lay in between. The CDR3 covers 16 residues. The CDR3 sequence is CASSQAGHSTNEKLFF. For the CDR3, the DNA is TGTGCCAGCAGCCAAGCGGGACATTCAACTAATGAAAAACTGTTTTTT.